A selection of T cell receptor beta chains follows, all from one sample in a study of tumor and adjacent non-tumor tissue in lung cancer. TCRdb recomputed calls from the multiplex PCR reads with MiXCR, one row per CDR3 protein. The table records under 140,000 distinct CDR3 sequences, around 82% of them present only once. Material: lung tumor tissue. The receptor source for this set is a man between 65 and 85 years old with non-small cell lung cancer. Each CDR3 is given with its conserved first and last residue. The D gene is left open where the match is weak. Clone size is given for some rows only: seen once, a few or many times, or a class if the clone is expanded.

V gene	clone size	D gene	J gene	CDR3 protein	CDR3 DNA
TRBV6-6	.	TRBD2	TRBJ2-3	CASSYVTGGTNTQYF	TGTGCCAGCAGTTACGTCACGGGAGGGACAAATACGCAGTATTTT
TRBV7-9	few	.	TRBJ2-1	CASSPSGGGINEQFF	TGTGCCAGCAGCCCATCCGGGGGCGGAATCAATGAGCAGTTCTTC
TRBV11-1	.	TRBD1	TRBJ2-5	CASKRTGDAEMQYF	TGTGCCAGCAAGAGGACAGGGGACGCGGAGATGCAGTACTTC
TRBV4-2	.	TRBD2	TRBJ2-7	CAINQVALAGDEQYF	TGTGCCATCAACCAAGTTGCCCTAGCGGGGGACGAGCAGTACTTC
TRBV4-1	.	TRBD2	TRBJ2-7	CASSGTLAGEGDVQYF	TGCGCCAGCAGCGGGACGCTAGCGGGAGAGGGGGACGTGCAGTACTTC
TRBV11-2	.	.	TRBJ1-4	CTSGSRRGTNEKLFF	TGTACCAGTGGCTCTAGAAGGGGCACTAATGAAAAACTGTTTTTT
TRBV11-3	once	.	TRBJ2-1	CASSLLGISGCYNEQFF	TGTGCCAGCAGCCTCCTAGGGATTAGCGGATGCTACAATGAGCAGTTCTTC
TRBV6-2/TRBV6-3	.	.	TRBJ2-3	CISSYPMTVGHQDTQYF	TGTATCAGCAGTTACCCGATGACAGTAGGCCACCAGGATACGCAATATTTT
TRBV29-1	once	.	TRBJ2-1	CSVEYGPDSQFF	TGCAGCGTTGAATACGGACCCGACTCGCAGTTTTTC
TRBV5-1	.	TRBD1	TRBJ2-5	CAISRRTGQLQETQYF	TGCGCCATCAGCCGGCGAACGGGACAGCTACAAGAGACCCAGTACTTC
TRBV18	.	TRBD1	TRBJ1-1	CASSPGTGWFGTEAFF	TGTGCTAGCTCACCCGGGACAGGGTGGTTTGGTACTGAAGCTTTCTTT
TRBV29-1	.	.	TRBJ1-2	CSVGETIMDGYTF	TGCAGCGTTGGAGAGACTATTATGGATGGCTACACCTTC
TRBV20-1	once	.	TRBJ2-5	CSSDRNQRTQYF	TGCAGTAGCGACAGAAACCAAAGGACCCAGTACTTC
TRBV5-1	.	.	TRBJ1-2	CVSSLRPSLYGYTF	TGCGTCAGCAGCTTGCGTCCCAGCCTCTATGGCTACACCTTC
TRBV5-4	.	TRBD2	TRBJ2-1	CASSGAGTRGKAEQFF	TGTGCCAGCAGTGGAGCCGGGACTAGGGGGAAAGCGGAGCAGTTCTTC
TRBV11-1	.	.	TRBJ2-2	CASSLAGGHNGELFF	TGTGCCAGCAGCTTAGCCGGGGGCCATAACGGGGAGCTGTTTTTT
TRBV6-1	.	TRBD1	TRBJ2-1	CASSGTGELGEQFF	TGTGCAAGCAGTGGGACAGGGGAATTAGGTGAGCAGTTCTTC
TRBV4-2	once	TRBD2	TRBJ2-1	CASSQDVLAGGNEQFF	TGTGCCAGCAGCCAGGATGTACTAGCGGGAGGGAATGAGCAGTTCTTC
TRBV6-5	.	TRBD1	TRBJ1-1	CDSRIGTELVTEAFF	TGTGACAGCAGGATCGGGACAGAGTTGGTCACTGAAGCTTTCTTT
TRBV4-3	.	.	TRBJ2-7	CASNQFQGLEQYF	TGCGCCAGCAACCAATTTCAGGGGTTAGAGCAGTACTTC
TRBV12-3/TRBV12-4	.	.	TRBJ1-6	CASSRTVYISPLQF	TGTGCCAGCAGTCGGACTGTCTATATTTCACCCCTCCAATTT
TRBV6-2/TRBV6-3	once	.	TRBJ1-5	CASSQNLGDNQPQHF	TGTGCCAGCAGTCAGAATCTGGGGGACAATCAGCCCCAGCATTTT
TRBV11-2	.	.	TRBJ2-1	CASSLHVRDWASLNEQFF	TGTGCCAGCAGCTTACATGTGCGGGACTGGGCATCCTTGAATGAGCAGTTCTTC
TRBV29-1	.	.	TRBJ1-2	CNVEEYVQGHTNYGHTF	TGCAACGTTGAAGAGTACGTTCAGGGCCATACGAACTATGGCCACACCTTC
TRBV5-4	.	TRBD1	TRBJ2-2	CTNSLDRDSGELFF	TGTACCAACAGCTTGGACAGGGATTCCGGGGAGCTGTTTTTT
TRBV11-2	.	TRBD1	TRBJ2-6	CPSSPGTGGSRGAKVLTF	TGTCCCAGCAGCCCCGGGACAGGGGGTTCTCGTGGGGCCAAAGTCCTGACATTC
TRBV12-3/TRBV12-4	.	.	TRBJ1-1	CASSGGAHTEALF	TGTGCCAGCAGTGGGGGGGCTCATACTGAAGCTCTCTTT
TRBV5-4	.	.	TRBJ2-1	CASSFRGRVGNEQIF	TGTGCCAGCAGCTTTAGGGGCAGAGTGGGGAATGAGCAGATCTTC
TRBV20-1	many	.	TRBJ2-7	CSASWFRDNYEQYF	TGCAGTGCTAGTTGGTTCCGGGACAACTACGAGCAGTACTTC
TRBV29-1	.	.	TRBJ1-2	CRVSDGPYGYTF	TGCAGGGTTTCGGACGGCCCCTATGGCTACACATTC
TRBV6-2/TRBV6-3	.	TRBD2	TRBJ2-1	CASSPGLGNINEQFF	TGTGCTAGCAGTCCGGGACTAGGTAATATCAATGAGCAGTTCTTC
TRBV6-1	.	TRBD1	TRBJ1-1	CVSSEVEGATEAFF	TGTGTCAGCAGTGAAGTCGAGGGGGCAACGGAAGCTTTCTTT
TRBV5-4	once	.	TRBJ1-1	CASYPGLNTEAFF	TGTGCCAGCTACCCTGGATTGAACACTGAAGCTTTCTTT
TRBV20-1	few	.	TRBJ2-3	CSARDAGTDDTQYF	TGCAGTGCTAGAGATGCAGGCACGGATGATACGCAGTATTTT
TRBV6-6	.	TRBD2	TRBJ2-3	CASRPNPGLAGADMQYF	TGTGCAAGCAGGCCCAATCCTGGACTAGCGGGAGCAGATATGCAGTATTTT
TRBV6-1	.	.	TRBJ1-1	CASTGGRRYTEAFF	TGTGCCAGTACCGGAGGTCGGCGGTACACTGAAGCTTTCTTT
TRBV29-1	.	.	TRBJ2-7	CSDRNTSYEQYF	TGCAGCGATCGGAACACCTCCTACGAGCAGTACTTC
TRBV5-1	.	TRBD1	TRBJ2-1	CGSSGGQGLNEQFF	TGCGGCAGCAGCGGAGGACAGGGTTTGAATGAGCAGTTCTTC
TRBV20-1	once	TRBD1	TRBJ1-6	CSVRTGNSPLNF	TGCAGTGTTAGGACAGGGAATTCACCCCTCAACTTT
TRBV4-2	.	.	TRBJ1-2	CASNQDRAGVHGYTF	TGTGCCAGTAACCAAGATCGGGCAGGGGTGCATGGCTACACCTTC
TRBV10-1	.	.	TRBJ2-7	CASRSTGSRLGEQYF	TGTGCCAGCAGGTCAACAGGGTCGAGGCTCGGCGAACAGTACTTC
TRBV9	few	TRBD2	TRBJ2-1	CASSAGTSGMYNEQFF	TGTGCCAGCAGCGCGGGGACTAGCGGGATGTACAATGAGCAGTTCTTC
TRBV4-1	.	.	TRBJ2-7	CTSSRILTGEGDEQYF	TGCACCAGCAGCCGGATACTAACGGGAGAGGGGGACGAGCAGTACTTC
TRBV11-2	.	.	TRBJ1-1	CVSNLGTSDKPIF	TGTGTCAGCAACTTAGGTACATCCGATAAACCTATCTTT
TRBV4-1	once	.	TRBJ1-3	CASSQDQQGLNSGNTIYF	TGCGCCAGCAGCCAAGATCAGCAGGGACTAAACTCTGGAAACACCATATATTTT
TRBV6-1	.	TRBD2	TRBJ2-1	CASSEDTQLRREAHNKQFF	TGTGCCAGCAGTGAAGACACGCAGTTACGGCGGGAGGCCCATAATAAGCAGTTCTTC
TRBV12-3/TRBV12-4	.	.	TRBJ1-5	CSNSLATANQPQHF	TGTTCCAACAGTTTGGCAACAGCCAATCAGCCCCAGCATTTT
TRBV11-2	.	.	TRBJ2-7	CASSLRASSGEQYF	TGTGCCAGCAGCCTACGGGCCTCCAGTGGAGAACAGTACTTC
TRBV29-1	.	TRBD1	TRBJ2-2	CRVDGQGDTGSGFF	TGCAGAGTCGACGGACAGGGCGACACCGGGAGCGGTTTTTTT
TRBV29-1	.	TRBD1	TRBJ2-5	CIGKAGGETQYF	TGCATCGGTAAGGCAGGGGGAGAGACCCAGTACTTC
TRBV6-5	.	.	TRBJ2-2	CASSHRAMSTGELLF	TGTGCCAGCAGTCACCGGGCCATGAGCACCGGGGAGCTGCTTTTT
TRBV6-5	.	TRBD1	TRBJ2-1	CASSTGQGYSYNEQFF	TGTGCCAGCAGCACGGGACAGGGATACTCCTACAATGAGCAGTTCTTC
TRBV6-1	once	TRBD1	TRBJ2-5	CTSNRTGEETQYF	TGTACCAGCAATCGGACAGGGGAAGAGACCCAGTACTTC
TRBV20-1	.	.	TRBJ2-7	CSTRDGGTVTYEQYF	TGCAGTACTAGAGATGGGGGGACAGTCACCTACGAACAGTACTTC
TRBV4-3	.	TRBD2	TRBJ2-1	CASSQDPGGAEYNEHFF	TGCGCCAGCAGCCAAGACCCGGGGGGAGCTGAATACAATGAGCACTTCTTC